This T cell receptor beta chain is drawn from a study of cytomegalovirus exposure and HLA in healthy donors. Whole-study results and caveats: The CMV antigen specificity of a few CMV-associated chains was confirmed through in vitro analysis. A missense DCLRE1C variant was associated with V- and J-gene trimming of TCR beta chains in a later analysis, and an independent cohort replicated the association.

Researchers ran the PCR with 60 Vbeta and 13 Jbeta primers. Libraries were prepared by immunoSEQ multiplex PCR; TCRdb keeps only in-frame clonotypes and omits some of them. Here the sample spans about 150,000 clones, 65% to 85% being singletons. A remark on this clone: The antigen is undetermined.

CDR1 is DFQATT and CDR2 is SNEGSKA in the germline V gene (reference sequence). The V end was cut by 6 bases, the J end by 1 base, with 7 bases between. The CDR3 covers 11 residues. V and J are TRBV20-1 and TRBJ2-7, with a weak D call TRBD1 (5 bases). Sequenced: PBMCs. This sequence originates from a middle-aged woman in good health and CMV-seropositive. CDR3 bases: TGCAGTGCCGCAGGGTCCTACGAGCAGTACTTC. It yields the protein CSAAGSYEQYF.